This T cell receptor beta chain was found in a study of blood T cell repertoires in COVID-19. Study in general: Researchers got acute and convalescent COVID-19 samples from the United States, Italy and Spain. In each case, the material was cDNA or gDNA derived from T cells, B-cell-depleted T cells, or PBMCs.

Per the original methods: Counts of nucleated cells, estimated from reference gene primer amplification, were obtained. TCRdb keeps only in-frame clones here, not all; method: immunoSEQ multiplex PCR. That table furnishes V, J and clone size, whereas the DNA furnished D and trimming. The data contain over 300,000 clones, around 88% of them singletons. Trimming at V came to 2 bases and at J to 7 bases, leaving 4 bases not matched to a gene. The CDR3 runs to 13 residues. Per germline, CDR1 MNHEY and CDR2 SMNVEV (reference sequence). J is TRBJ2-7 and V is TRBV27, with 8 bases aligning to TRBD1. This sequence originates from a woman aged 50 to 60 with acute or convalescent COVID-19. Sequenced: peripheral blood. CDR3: CASSLRTGPEQYF. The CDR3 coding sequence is TGTGCCAGCAGTTTAAGGACAGGGCCGGAGCAGTACTTC.